This T cell receptor beta chain was recovered during a study of blood T cells in healthy people across ages. General observations from the study: Naive and antigen-experienced cells were not separated, limiting conclusive comparison. CMV status of donors was not determined, possibly confounding expanded clonotype changes.

This clonotype appeared once. As yet, its antigen is unknown. The CDR3 loop spans 17 amino acids. Germline V gene lookup returns CDR1 LNHNV and CDR2 YYDKDF (reference sequence). The germline V and J ends were trimmed by 1 base and 0 bases, with 13 bases remaining between them. It was with a sample-barcoded 5' primer and a J-beta primer mix that a second PCR of roughly 7 to 12 cycles was run. Paired-end reads containing CDR3 totaled no fewer than 3 million for each sample. TCRdb analysed the 5' RACE reads with MiXCR anew, one entry per CDR3 protein. The table includes approximately 2,000,000 distinct CDR3 sequences, roughly two fifths detected once. Donors were healthy Caucasian individuals from Russia aged roughly 6 to 100.

The chain has TRBV15 and TRBJ1-3; D is undetermined. The source material was blood. The clonotype comes from a human donor in good health. DNA for the CDR3: TGTGCCACCAGCAGAGTTTGGGCCACCGACTCTGGAAACACCATATATTTT. It translates to CATSRVWATDSGNTIYF.